This T cell receptor beta chain was identified in a study of response to subunit inactivated influenza vaccine. General observations from the study: T cells newly recruited by each seasonal influenza vaccination are few, the authors suggested.

The CDR3 is made up of 16 amino acids. The germline CDR1 and CDR2 sequences are MDHEN and SYDVKM. Trimming removed 2 bases from V and 3 bases from J, with 17 bases in between. This clonotype came up many times. Its antigen remains unknown. TCRdb passed the RT-PCR reads through MiXCR, listing each CDR3 protein once. The sample holds fewer than 750,000 distinct CDR3 sequences, 12% to 15% seen once. This chain links TRBV28 with TRBJ2-7; D is unresolved. This clonotype was sampled from a man aged 50-59 years who received an inactivated influenza vaccine. The sample was PBMCs from blood, taken 11 to 12 days after vaccination. CDR3 protein: CASSLGLLVKNYEQYF. Written as DNA, the CDR3 is TGTGCCAGCAGTTTAGGTCTCCTAGTAAAAAACTACGAGCAGTACTTC. The complete variable domain, with remaining parts taken from reference TRBV28 and TRBJ2-7, reads DVKVTQSSRYLVKRTGEKVFLECVQDMDHENMFWYRQDPGLGLRLIYFSYDVKMKEKGDIPEGYSVSREKKERFSLILESASTNQTSMYLCASSLGLLVKNYEQYFGPGTRLTVT.